Presented here are 32 T cell receptor beta chains from one specimen sequenced in a study of breast tumors, draining lymph nodes, adjacent tissues. One entry per CDR3 protein, called by TCRdb with MiXCR from the multiplex PCR reads. This repertoire shows about 46,000 distinct CDR3 sequences, 23% found once; its top ten account for about 7.6%. The source material was breast tumor tissue. Source of these receptors: a female donor with breast cancer. Some clones in this sample may be carry-over from other donors' samples.

This clonotype appeared many times. The rearrangement joins TRBV20-1 to TRBJ2-1; D might be TRBD1 or TRBD2, each matching 6 bases. The CDR3 is 14 residues long. Germline CDR1 reads DFQATT; CDR2 reads SNEGSKA (reference sequence). V lost 7 bases and J 5 bases, leaving 18 bases between the germline ends. The CDR3 DNA reads as TGCAGTGTTCGAGGGGGTAGCGGAGACAATGAGCAGTTCTTC. It specifies CSVRGGSGDNEQFF.

This clonotype was counted at least ten times. V gene TRBV9 combines with J gene TRBJ1-2; TRBD1 matches 8 bases. Trimming took 5 bases from V and 10 from J; bases not matched to a gene: 4. The germline V gene has CDR1 SGDLS and CDR2 YYNGEE. The CDR3 contains 11 residues. The CDR3, as DNA: TGTGCCAGCAGTGGGACAGGTGACTACACCTTC. It specifies CASSGTGDYTF.

This clonotype was detected ten times or more. The chain combines TRBV6-6 with TRBJ2-3, with D unclear. The CDR3 totals 17 residues. In germline, CDR1 is MNHNY, CDR2 SVGAGI (reference sequence). Trimming took off 6 bases at V and 0 bases at J, with 19 bases between the two ends. This CDR3 is CASSPPRRKPSTDTQYF. The CDR3 DNA is TGTGCCAGCAGCCCCCCCCGGCGGAAGCCTAGCACAGATACGCAGTATTTT.

This clonotype was recorded at least ten times. The chain uses TRBV29-1 and TRBJ1-4; tentatively, D is TRBD1 (6 bases). This CDR3 spans 16 amino acids. Germline V CDR1 and CDR2: SQVTM, ANQGSEA. CDR3 residues: CSAGGFGGQINEKLFF. The CDR3 nucleotides are TGCAGTGCGGGGGGGTTCGGGGGACAAATTAATGAAAAACTGTTTTTT.

In its sample, this clonotype was seen many times. The V and J genes are TRBV6-2 or TRBV6-3 and TRBJ1-6; D gene ambiguous. V was clipped by 3 bases and J by 7 bases, with 7 bases between them. Germline lookup yields CDR1 MNHEY and CDR2 SVGEGT. The CDR3 is made up of 13 amino acids. CDR3 in DNA: TGTGCCAGCAGTTATAGTGGGAATTCACCCCTCCACTTT. Amino acid sequence: CASSYSGNSPLHF.

CDR3 in amino acids: CSAPPRTSGNTQYF. The DNA of the CDR3 is TGCAGTGCTCCACCACGGACTAGCGGTAATACGCAGTATTTT. This chain connects TRBV20-1 to TRBJ2-3, with 10 bases identical to TRBD2. V shed 5 bases, J shed 7 bases, and the junction held 9 bases outside the gene matches. CDR3 length: 14 amino acids. The germline gives CDR1 DFQATT, CDR2 SNEGSKA (reference sequence).

In this sample, this clonotype turned up many times. CDR3 in amino acids: CATSRETSGRGETQYF. The CDR3, as DNA: TGTGCCACCAGCAGAGAGACTAGCGGGAGGGGGGAGACCCAGTACTTC. The V and J genes are TRBV15 and TRBJ2-5, with 14 bases matching TRBD2. V lost 0 bases to trimming and J lost 5 bases; unmatched junction nucleotides: 2. CDR3 length: 16 amino acids. Per the germline V gene, CDR1 is LNHNV and CDR2 is YYDKDF (reference sequence).

In its sample, this clonotype was seen many times. The chain links TRBV6-6 to TRBJ2-1; no clear D. The CDR3 length is 12 residues. With 3 bases removed from V and 10 bases from J, the gap between germline ends came to 10 bases. Looked up from germline, CDR1 is MNHNY and CDR2 is SVGAGI (reference sequence). The chain's CDR3 is CASSYNHPEQFF. Here the CDR3 DNA reads TGTGCCAGCAGTTATAATCACCCAGAGCAGTTCTTC.

The rearrangement uses TRBV6-1 and TRBJ2-3; 8 bases fit TRBD1. CDR3 size: 15 residues. Germline V gene data show CDR1 as MNHNS and CDR2 as SASEGT. V was clipped by 1 base and J by 2 bases; unmatched bases: 2. CDR3 bases: TGTGCCAGCAGTGAAGGGACAGGGCACACAGATACGCAGTATTTT. Its translation: CASSEGTGHTDTQYF.

This clonotype was seen repeatedly, ten times or more. CDR3 nucleotides: TGTGCCAGCAGCGGCTGGGAGGGCAGACAAGAGACCCAGTACTTC. It is translated as CASSGWEGRQETQYF. The rearrangement uses TRBV9 and TRBJ2-5, with 7 bases fitting TRBD2. This CDR3 has 15 residues. The germline gives CDR1 SGDLS, CDR2 YYNGEE. V shed 3 bases, J shed 2 bases, and the junction held 7 bases outside the gene matches. The whole variable domain, filled in from reference TRBV9 and TRBJ2-5, reads DSGVTQTPKHLITATGQRVTLRCSPRSGDLSVYWYQQSLDQGLQFLIQYYNGEERAKGNILERFSAQQFPDLHSELNLSSLELGDSALYFCASSGWEGRQETQYFGPGTRLLVL.

This clonotype was recorded at least ten times. This sequence joins TRBV7-9 and TRBJ2-3, with TRBD2 matching over 12 bases. J was trimmed by 2 bases and V by 3 bases; bases with no gene match: 3. This CDR3 has 16 amino acids. Per germline, CDR1 SEHNR and CDR2 FQNEAQ (reference sequence). The CDR3 loop is CASSLTSGGITDTQYF. CDR3 nucleotides: TGTGCCAGCAGCTTGACTAGCGGGGGAATCACAGATACGCAGTATTTT.

V is TRBV5-8 and J is TRBJ1-1, with 7 bases fitting TRBD1. The CDR3 consists of 16 residues. CDR1 and CDR2 from the germline V gene are SGHTS and YDEGEE. The V and J ends lost 4 bases and 3 bases, in that order; junction bases with no gene match: 12. The CDR3 protein is CASSLLGGRRYTEAFF. CDR3 coding DNA: TGTGCCAGCAGCCTGCTAGGGGGCAGACGGTACACTGAAGCTTTCTTT.

This clonotype appeared many times. The rearrangement links TRBV10-3 to TRBJ2-1, with D maybe TRBD2 (6 bases). The CDR3 has 13 residues. Germline CDR1 ENHRY, CDR2 SYGVKD. CDR3 sequence: CAHRGISDNEQFF. CDR3 nucleotide sequence: TGTGCTCATCGCGGGATCTCGGATAATGAGCAGTTCTTC.

Within the sample, this clonotype is medium-sized. The chain recombines TRBV12-3 or TRBV12-4 with TRBJ2-7; D gene uncertain. The CDR3 has 15 amino acids. Trimming removed 0 bases from V and 5 bases from J, with 14 bases in between. CDR3 sequence reads: CASSLALGPTHEQYF. CDR3 nucleotides: TGTGCCAGCAGTTTAGCGCTAGGACCGACCCACGAGCAGTACTTC.

This clonotype was picked up many times. This rearrangement joins TRBV4-2 to TRBJ2-2; D uncertain. This CDR3 region has 14 residues. CDR1 and CDR2 (germline): LGHNA, YNFKEQ. The V gene lost 1 base and the J gene lost 1 base, with 4 bases spanning the gap. The CDR3 DNA reads as TGTGCCAGCAGCCAAGCCGGGAACACCGGGGAGCTGTTTTTT. Translation: CASSQAGNTGELFF.

This clonotype has at least ten counts. This chain connects TRBV12-3 or TRBV12-4 to TRBJ2-7; maybe TRBD1 (6 bases). The CDR3 totals 13 residues. V gave up 2 bases and J gave up 6 bases, with 11 bases separating them. CDR3 DNA: TGTGCCAGCAGTTTACAGGGGAAAAGCGAGCAGTACTTC. Encoded protein: CASSLQGKSEQYF.

V usage is TRBV27 and J usage is TRBJ1-5; D is perhaps TRBD1 (6 bases). Germline CDR1 and CDR2: MNHEY and SMNVEV (reference sequence). This CDR3 is built from 16 residues. V lost 4 bases and J 1 base, leaving 14 bases between the germline ends. CDR3 residues: CASSSKQGGSNQPQHF. DNA of the CDR3: TGTGCCAGCAGTTCTAAACAGGGTGGCAGCAATCAGCCCCAGCATTTT.

V and J are TRBV2 and TRBJ2-3; possibly TRBD1 for D (5 bases). CDR3 length equals 14 residues. CDR1 and CDR2 from the germline V gene are SNHLY and FYNNEI. V was clipped by 4 bases and J by 5 bases, with 13 bases between them. The CDR3 nucleotides read TGTGCCAGCAGTGGTCAGGGTGGCGGAGATACGCAGTATTTT. Its protein product is CASSGQGGGDTQYF.

This clonotype was seen a few times. The chain links TRBV28 to TRBJ2-7, with D uncertain. Germline V gives CDR1 MDHEN, CDR2 SYDVKM. Deletions cut 0 bases from V and 4 bases from J, with 4 bases between. The CDR3 is 12 residues long. This CDR3 reads CASSLWGYEQYF. CDR3 DNA: TGTGCCAGCAGTTTATGGGGGTACGAGCAGTACTTC.

This clonotype was counted at least ten times. The chain combines TRBV6-5 with TRBJ2-1; 13 nucleotides agree with TRBD2. Germline CDR1 and CDR2: MNHEY and SVGAGI. Germline trimming cut 2 bases from V and 10 bases from J; bases unmatched to any gene: 8. The CDR3 has 16 residues. CDR3 in DNA: TGTGCCAGCAGTTACCAACTAGCGGGAGGGCCATGGGAGCAGTTCTTC. Protein sequence: CASSYQLAGGPWEQFF.

This chain connects TRBV20-1 to TRBJ2-1, with D maybe TRBD2 (7 bases). Per germline, CDR1 DFQATT and CDR2 SNEGSKA (reference sequence). The CDR3 length is 15 residues. V lost 3 bases, J lost 3 bases, and 15 bases lay in between. The CDR3 DNA sequence: TGCAGTGCTAGGTCTGGGGGGGCAGACTACAATGAGCAGTTCTTC. This encodes CSARSGGADYNEQFF.

This clonotype was observed once. The J gene is TRBJ2-5, the V gene TRBV19; D may be TRBD1 or TRBD2 (5 bases each). The CDR3 loop spans 15 amino acids. CDR1 LNHDA and CDR2 SQIVND come from the germline V gene (reference sequence). The V end was cut by 2 bases, the J end by 1 base, with 11 bases between. The CDR3 bases are TGTGCCAGTAGTATACGTAGTGGGGGCCAAGAGACCCAGTACTTC. Protein: CASSIRSGGQETQYF.

This clonotype was seen repeatedly, ten times or more. This chain joins TRBV6-1 and TRBJ2-7, with unresolved D. From germline, CDR1 is MNHNS and CDR2 SASEGT. Trimming took off 4 bases at V and 0 bases at J, with 4 bases between the two ends. There are 12 residues in the CDR3. Here the CDR3 DNA reads TGTGCCAGCAGTGCCCTCTCCTACGAGCAGTACTTC. As protein: CASSALSYEQYF.

This clonotype has ten or more counts. This chain joins TRBV2 and TRBJ2-2, with TRBD1 identical over 8 bases. The CDR3 has 16 residues. J was trimmed by 0 bases and V by 6 bases; bases with no gene match: 6. Germline-derived CDR1 and CDR2 are SNHLY and FYNNEI. The chain's CDR3 is CASRGNRGSNTGELFF. CDR3 sequence (DNA): TGTGCCAGCAGAGGCAACAGGGGGTCGAACACCGGGGAGCTGTTTTTT.

This clonotype was seen many times. This chain joins TRBV5-5 and TRBJ1-5; 10 bases agree with TRBD1. The CDR3 loop spans 17 amino acids. The germline V gene encodes CDR1 SGHKS and CDR2 YYEKEE (reference sequence). The junction had 8 bases not matched to a gene; V was cut back by 2 bases and J by 3 bases. CDR3 coding DNA: TGTGCCAGCAGCTTAATTACCGGGACAGGGGCCAATCAGCCCCAGCATTTT. Translated, it gives CASSLITGTGANQPQHF.

This clonotype showed up many times. The V and J genes are TRBV7-9 and TRBJ2-7; 9 nucleotides match TRBD1. CDR1 SEHNR and CDR2 FQNEAQ come from the germline V gene (reference sequence). The CDR3 runs to 14 residues. Unmatched junction bases numbered 5, after V lost 5 bases and J lost 3 bases. The CDR3 DNA reads as TGTGCCAGCAGCCCCCTGGGACAGGGCTACGAGCAGTACTTC. It translates to CASSPLGQGYEQYF.

This clonotype occurred many times. The V call is TRBV19, the J call TRBJ2-2, with D maybe TRBD2 (6 bases). CDR1 is LNHDA, CDR2 SQIVND, per germline (reference sequence). Trimming shortened V by 7 bases and J by 4 bases, and 10 bases separated the two germline ends. The CDR3 extends over 13 amino acids. The CDR3 reads CASNTGLTGELFF. The CDR3 nucleotides read TGTGCCAGTAACACGGGACTCACCGGGGAGCTGTTTTTT.

This chain uses TRBV20-1 with TRBJ2-5; D is tentatively TRBD1 or TRBD2 (7 bases each). Germline CDR1 DFQATT, CDR2 SNEGSKA (reference sequence). The CDR3 sequence is 16 residues long. Deletions cut 1 base from V and 5 bases from J, with 20 bases between. The DNA of the CDR3 is TGCAGTGCTAGAGTTTCGGGGCAGGGGGGGGGGGAGACCCAGTACTTC. Amino acids: CSARVSGQGGGETQYF.

This clonotype came up many times. This chain links TRBV20-1 with TRBJ2-3; 13 positions match TRBD2. Germline V gene lookup returns CDR1 DFQATT and CDR2 SNEGSKA (reference sequence). V dropped 3 bases and J dropped 2; count of bases not matched to a gene: 5. The CDR3 is made up of 16 amino acids. The CDR3 bases are TGCAGTGCTAGCCGACTAGCGGGAGGCCTCACAGATACGCAGTATTTT. Protein: CSASRLAGGLTDTQYF.

This clonotype appeared many times. The chain is built from TRBV29-1 and TRBJ2-1; the D is unclear. This CDR3 comprises 14 residues. Germline CDR1 SQVTM, CDR2 ANQGSEA. Trimming left V 4 bases short and J 2 bases short, with 12 bases between. Here the CDR3 reads CSVGPHPAYNEQFF. CDR3 DNA: TGCAGCGTTGGCCCCCACCCTGCCTACAATGAGCAGTTCTTC.

The chain joins TRBV27 to TRBJ1-2; TRBD1 might be the D (6 bases). This CDR3 has 16 residues. V was trimmed by 2 bases and J by 4 bases, leaving 17 bases between them. Germline CDR1 is MNHEY and CDR2 is SMNVEV (reference sequence). CDR3 bases: TGTGCCAGCAGTTTAGAGGGTCAGGGGAAATCCTATGGCTACACCTTC. As protein: CASSLEGQGKSYGYTF.

V gene TRBV20-1 combines with J gene TRBJ1-6, with D unclear. CDR3 size: 16 residues. Per the germline V gene, CDR1 is DFQATT and CDR2 is SNEGSKA (reference sequence). The V end was cut by 0 bases, the J end by 10 bases, with 19 bases between. The CDR3 here is CSAREVDGQIRSPLHF. The CDR3, as DNA: TGCAGTGCTAGAGAAGTGGACGGTCAAATCAGATCACCCCTCCACTTT.